This entry features one T cell receptor (beta chain) sequence. Its antigen is as yet unknown. Gene and germline names: mouse. The read comes to an end 1 residue before the CDR3 does, leaving the germline J gene to fill in the end. This record belongs to a study of tissue T cells after allogeneic stem cell transplantation. The CDR3 has 14 residues. The junction had 4 bases not matched to a gene; V was cut back by 3 bases and J by 6 bases. CDR1 is KGHPV and CDR2 is FQNQEV in the germline V gene (reference sequence). TCRbeta CDR3 was sequenced at survey depth with template counts. Using immunoSEQ multiplex PCR, the repertoire was profiled, and TCRdb retains in-frame clones only, with some absent. Among 5,500 to 6,000 clones listed, over 40% were seen once. Time point of the sample: mouse harvest day 14 after allogeneic transplant. Each mouse received 10^7 T-cell-depleted marrow cells plus 10^6 splenic CD5+ T cells by tail vein. B6 (H2b) cells into BALB/c (H2d) mice; tissues taken at day 7 or 14.

Overall study findings and caveats: Shared clones across patients were few; motif clustering revealed tissue-specific shared signatures. Alloreactivity or antigen specificity of tissue TCRs was not determined; some clones might be host cells.

The V call is TRBV26, the J call TRBJ2-5; 9 nucleotides line up with TRBD1. Sequencing input: gut tissue. The clonotype comes from a female BALB/c mouse given C57BL/6 T cells with graft-versus-host disease after an allogeneic hematopoietic cell transplant. CDR3 bases read: TGTGCCAGCAGTCTCGGGACAGGGAGGGACACCCAGTAC. Translated, it gives CASSLGTGRDTQY. The full CDR3 reads CASSLGTGRDTQYF.